This T cell receptor beta chain was found in a study of post-analysis software for immune sequencing data. Study summary: Multiple sclerosis in the patients followed relapsing-remitting, secondary progressive and progressive-relapsing courses.

General study results and limits: About five TRBV segments occurring more often in patients than controls included TRBV5-6, TRBV5-1 and TRBV20-1. Significantly lower normalized Chao1 diversity was seen in multiple sclerosis patients than in controls.

cDNA libraries of TCR beta carried unique molecular identifiers. TCRdb fed the PCR reads into MiXCR, producing one record per CDR3 protein. The sample lists 350,000 to 500,000 distinct CDR3 sequences; roughly 40% were seen once. A word on this clonotype: Its target is not known.

This CDR3 has 16 residues. Germline CDR1 is SNHLY and CDR2 is FYNNEI. V dropped 8 bases and J dropped 7; count of bases not matched to a gene: 17. Sequencing was carried out using blood. The chain employs TRBV2 and TRBJ2-5; 9 bases are shared with TRBD2. This receptor was taken from a girl aged 2-10 years with multiple sclerosis. CDR3 residues: CASSMVPSGEEGTQYF. The DNA for the CDR3 is TGTGCCAGCTCTATGGTGCCTAGCGGGGAGGAAGGGACCCAGTACTTC.